A single sample is the source of the 19 T cell receptor beta chains below, sequenced in a study of long-term antiretroviral therapy in people with HIV. The immunoSEQ assay was v3.0, run at survey level. Produced via immunoSEQ multiplex PCR; TCRdb's table is partial and in-frame only. The table lists under 20,000 clones, approximately 84% of them singletons. This material consisted of unsorted PBMCs, taken approximately 14 months before starting antiretroviral therapy. The receptor set was obtained from a man aged 25-45 years with HIV.

This chain connects TRBV5-4 to TRBJ2-6, with D perhaps being TRBD1 or TRBD2 (5 bases each). Germline V gives CDR1 SGHNT, CDR2 YYREEE (reference sequence). CDR3 length equals 17 residues. Trimming stripped 3 bases from V and 0 bases from J, with 13 bases between. The CDR3, as DNA: TGTGCCAGCAGCTCTCCGGGACGGAGCTCTGGGGCCAACGTCCTGACTTTC. It codes for CASSSPGRSSGANVLTF.

This sequence joins TRBV14 and TRBJ2-6, with 9 bases identical to TRBD1. With 4 bases clipped from V and 4 bases from J, the junction kept 8 bases outside the gene matches. CDR3 length equals 17 residues. Germline V gene lookup returns CDR1 SGHDN and CDR2 FVKESK. The CDR3 coding sequence is TGTGCCAGCAGCCCCGGGACAGGGTCGGAAGGGGCCAACGTCCTGACTTTC. It specifies CASSPGTGSEGANVLTF.

This clone was seen a few times. The chain links TRBV28 to TRBJ2-7, with D possibly matching TRBD1 (5 bases). Trimming removed 2 bases at V and 2 bases at J, with 10 bases between. Germline V gives CDR1 MDHEN, CDR2 SYDVKM. The CDR3 covers 14 residues. CDR3 loop: CASSLSPRAYEQYF. CDR3 nucleotides: TGTGCCAGCAGTTTAAGTCCCAGGGCCTACGAGCAGTACTTC.

The genes are TRBV7-2 and TRBJ1-2, with 8 bases aligning to TRBD1. Germline loops: CDR1 SGHTA, CDR2 FQGNSA. The ends lost 1 base at V and 7 bases at J; junction bases unmatched: 5. This CDR3 contains 14 residues. This chain's CDR3 is CASSLGQGFVGYTF. The CDR3 nucleotides read TGTGCCAGCAGCTTAGGACAGGGGTTCGTTGGCTACACCTTC.

The genes are TRBV6-6 and TRBJ1-3; D call uncertain. V lost 0 bases and J 2 bases, leaving 8 bases between the germline ends. The CDR3 has 15 residues. Looked up from germline, CDR1 is MNHNY and CDR2 is SVGAGI (reference sequence). CDR3 DNA sequence: TGTGCCAGCAGTTACTCGACGGGAGCTGGAAACACCATATATTTT. Protein sequence: CASSYSTGAGNTIYF.

The chain recombines TRBV15 with TRBJ1-1; D is unresolved. Trimming cost V 0 bases and J 0 bases, with 5 bases left between them. Per the germline V gene, CDR1 is LNHNV and CDR2 is YYDKDF (reference sequence). The CDR3 runs 14 residues. The CDR3 nucleotides are TGTGCCACCAGCAGAGATCAGATGAACACTGAAGCTTTCTTT. It translates to CATSRDQMNTEAFF.

V usage is TRBV11-2 and J usage is TRBJ2-2; 11 nucleotides match TRBD1. Trimming removed 1 base from V and 7 bases from J; junction bases left unmatched: 5. In germline, CDR1 is SGHAT, CDR2 FQNNGV. This CDR3 is 16 amino acids long. CDR3 protein: CASSLVDRGLGGELFF. CDR3 bases: TGTGCCAGCAGCTTAGTGGACAGGGGGCTTGGCGGGGAGCTGTTTTTT.

The V gene is TRBV19, the J gene TRBJ2-1; TRBD1 matches 9 bases. In germline, CDR1 is LNHDA, CDR2 SQIVND (reference sequence). The CDR3 contains 17 residues. Germline trimming cut 0 bases from V and 4 bases from J; bases unmatched to any gene: 7. The CDR3 bases are TGTGCCAGTAGTATAGACGGGACAGGGTACGATTACAATGAGCAGTTCTTC. Amino acids: CASSIDGTGYDYNEQFF.

The chain joins TRBV11-3 to TRBJ2-7, with D possibly being TRBD1 or TRBD2 (5 bases each). Trimming cost V 5 bases and J 2 bases, with 13 bases left between them. CDR3 size: 14 residues. The V gene's germline CDR1 is SGHNT and CDR2 YENEEA. The CDR3: CASSLRDGTYEQYF. The CDR3 DNA sequence: TGTGCCAGCAGCCTACGGGACGGAACCTACGAGCAGTACTTC.

This clone occurred once. The rearrangement links TRBV6-5 to TRBJ1-1, with 10 bases fitting TRBD1. Losses at the gene ends were 7 bases for V and 3 bases for J; bases not matched to a gene: 8. The CDR3 totals 15 residues. CDR1 is MNHEY, CDR2 SVGAGI, per germline. CDR3: CASTRPGTGDTEAFF. CDR3 nucleotide sequence: TGTGCCAGCACTCGACCCGGGACAGGGGACACTGAAGCTTTCTTT.

The rearrangement joins TRBV9 to TRBJ1-4; the D is unclear. Germline-derived CDR1 and CDR2 are SGDLS and YYNGEE. The CDR3 is 13 residues long. V shed 1 base and J shed 4 bases, with 5 bases lying between them. The chain's CDR3 is CASSVWDNEKLFF. The CDR3 DNA reads TGTGCCAGCAGCGTATGGGATAATGAAAAACTGTTTTTT.

The CDR3 DNA sequence: TGTGCCAGCAGCCCTGGACAGGGGGCGGAAACGCAGTATTTT. Amino acid sequence: CASSPGQGAETQYF. The V call is TRBV11-2, the J call TRBJ2-3; 11 bases fit TRBD1. Trimming took 5 bases from V and 9 from J; bases not matched to a gene: 7. The CDR3 is 14 residues long. CDR1 is SGHAT and CDR2 is FQNNGV in the germline V gene.

The J gene is TRBJ1-1, the V gene TRBV5-4, with D unresolved. Per germline, CDR1 SGHNT and CDR2 YYREEE (reference sequence). Trimming pared 3 bases from V and 7 bases from J, leaving 13 bases between. This CDR3 spans 13 amino acids. The CDR3 sequence is CASSSPLVGEAFF. As DNA, the CDR3 is TGTGCCAGCAGCTCCCCACTAGTCGGTGAAGCTTTCTTT.

V usage is TRBV6-4 and J usage is TRBJ2-1; 11 bases match TRBD2. Germline loops: CDR1 MRHNA, CDR2 SNTAGT. V dropped 4 bases and J dropped 5; count of bases not matched to a gene: 4. The CDR3 contains 15 residues. The CDR3 DNA reads as TGTGCCAGCAGTGTAACTAGCGGGAGCCACAATGAGCAGTTCTTC. It yields the protein CASSVTSGSHNEQFF.

The V and J genes are TRBV4-2 and TRBJ2-2; 7 bases agree with TRBD2. V lost 0 bases, J lost 5 bases, and 12 bases stayed unmatched. Germline CDR1 reads LGHNA; CDR2 reads YNFKEQ. The CDR3 is made up of 18 amino acids. The CDR3 DNA reads as TGTGCCAGCAGCCAAGATCGGACCTGGGGGGGTCTAACCGGGGAGCTGTTTTTT. It specifies CASSQDRTWGGLTGELFF.

This clone was detected once. This chain connects TRBV5-1 to TRBJ2-2; tentative D call: TRBD2 (5 bases). Trimming removed 0 bases from V and 3 bases from J, with 9 bases in between. Germline V gives CDR1 SGHRS, CDR2 YFSETQ. The CDR3 spans 15 residues. Here the CDR3 DNA reads TGCGCCAGCAGCTTGGTTGTGCGGGACACCGGGGAGCTGTTTTTT. As protein: CASSLVVRDTGELFF.

The V and J genes are TRBV7-3 and TRBJ1-1; 7 positions match TRBD1. Trimming took 5 bases from V and 6 from J; bases not matched to a gene: 9. This CDR3 comprises 14 residues. Germline V CDR1 and CDR2: SGHTA, FQGTGA. As DNA, the CDR3 is TGTGCCAGCAGCCCGACAGGGAGAGGTTCTGAAGCTTTCTTT. Its translation is CASSPTGRGSEAFF.

This clone was recorded once. This rearrangement joins TRBV19 to TRBJ2-5; D unclear. The V and J ends lost 1 base and 5 bases respectively, with 14 bases between them. CDR3 length: 15 residues. Per the germline V gene, CDR1 is LNHDA and CDR2 is SQIVND (reference sequence). The CDR3 DNA reads TGTGCCAGTAGTATAGCGACGACCCCGGCGGAGACCCAGTACTTC. This codes for CASSIATTPAETQYF.

The genes are TRBV14 and TRBJ2-7; TRBD2 is a possible D gene (5 bases). V gave up 0 bases and J gave up 7 bases, with 13 bases separating them. The CDR3 has 14 amino acids. Looked up from germline, CDR1 is SGHDN and CDR2 is FVKESK. The CDR3, as DNA: TGTGCCAGCAGCCAAGAGCGGGCGCTCAGGGAGCAGTACTTC. The encoded protein is CASSQERALREQYF.